This TCR beta chain was captured by sequencing in a study of T-cell memory formation after mild COVID-19. The study's findings and limits: There was a balanced CD4/CD8 profile in clones contracting day 15 to 85, and later expanders leaned CD4+.

Constant-segment primers and 5'RACE yielded cDNA libraries for TCR alpha and TCR beta, each carrying sample barcodes and UMIs. In TCRdb, the 5' RACE reads were re-called with MiXCR into one record per CDR3 protein. Among 180,000 or so distinct CDR3 sequences listed, roughly 10% were seen once. CDR1 is KGHSH and CDR2 is LQKENI in the germline V gene. The CDR3 runs 15 residues. Trimming at V came to 5 bases and at J to 3 bases, leaving 6 bases not matched to a gene. About this clonotype itself: Its specificity is not known.

The sequence derives from a young man who had mild COVID-19 (a few samples of this study predate the infection). Cell type and time point are not known. The V and J genes are TRBV18 and TRBJ2-7; 11 bases agree with TRBD1. The sample was PBMCs or a T cell subset sorted from them (not recorded which). In nucleotides, the CDR3 is TGTGCCAGCTCATCCACCGGGACAGGGGGCTACGAGCAGTACTTC. Translated: CASSSTGTGGYEQYF.